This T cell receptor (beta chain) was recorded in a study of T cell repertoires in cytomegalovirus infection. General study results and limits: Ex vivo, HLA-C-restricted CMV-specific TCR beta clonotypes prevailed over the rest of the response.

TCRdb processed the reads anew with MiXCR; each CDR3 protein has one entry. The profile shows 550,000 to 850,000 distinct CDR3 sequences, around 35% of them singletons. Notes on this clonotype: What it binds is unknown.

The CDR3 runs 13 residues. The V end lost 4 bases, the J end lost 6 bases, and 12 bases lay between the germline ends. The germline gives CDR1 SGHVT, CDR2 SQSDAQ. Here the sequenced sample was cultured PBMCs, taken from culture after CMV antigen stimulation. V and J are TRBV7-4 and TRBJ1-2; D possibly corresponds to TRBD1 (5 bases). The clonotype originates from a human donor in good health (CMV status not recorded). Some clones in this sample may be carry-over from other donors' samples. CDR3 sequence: CASSSGDRDGYTF. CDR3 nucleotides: TGTGCCAGCAGCTCTGGGGACCGAGATGGCTACACCTTC.